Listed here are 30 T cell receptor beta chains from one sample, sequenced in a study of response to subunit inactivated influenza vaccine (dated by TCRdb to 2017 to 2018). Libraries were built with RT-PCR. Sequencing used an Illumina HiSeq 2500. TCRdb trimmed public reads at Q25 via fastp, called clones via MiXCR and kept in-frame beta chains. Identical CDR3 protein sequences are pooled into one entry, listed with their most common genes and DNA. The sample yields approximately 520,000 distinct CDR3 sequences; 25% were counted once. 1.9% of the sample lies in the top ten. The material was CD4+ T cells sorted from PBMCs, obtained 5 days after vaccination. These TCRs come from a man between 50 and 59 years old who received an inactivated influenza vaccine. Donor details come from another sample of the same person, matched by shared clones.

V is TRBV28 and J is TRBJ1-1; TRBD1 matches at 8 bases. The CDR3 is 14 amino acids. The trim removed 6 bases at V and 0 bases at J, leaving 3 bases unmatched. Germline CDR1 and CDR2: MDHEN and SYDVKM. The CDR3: CASRLGQVNTEAFF. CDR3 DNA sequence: TGTGCCAGCAGGCTGGGACAGGTGAACACTGAAGCTTTCTTT.

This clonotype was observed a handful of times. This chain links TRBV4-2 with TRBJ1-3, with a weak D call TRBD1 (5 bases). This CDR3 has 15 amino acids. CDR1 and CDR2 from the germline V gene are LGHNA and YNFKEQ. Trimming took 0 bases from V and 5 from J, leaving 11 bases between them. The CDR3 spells CASSQDSGTRNTIYF. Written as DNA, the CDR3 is TGTGCCAGCAGCCAAGATTCCGGGACTAGAAACACCATATATTTT.

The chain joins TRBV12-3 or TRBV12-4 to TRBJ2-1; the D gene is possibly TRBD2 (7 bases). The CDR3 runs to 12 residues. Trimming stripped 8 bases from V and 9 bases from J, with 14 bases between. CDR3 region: CASRRGGSEQFF. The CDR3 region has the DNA TGTGCCAGCCGTAGGGGGGGGAGTGAGCAGTTCTTC.

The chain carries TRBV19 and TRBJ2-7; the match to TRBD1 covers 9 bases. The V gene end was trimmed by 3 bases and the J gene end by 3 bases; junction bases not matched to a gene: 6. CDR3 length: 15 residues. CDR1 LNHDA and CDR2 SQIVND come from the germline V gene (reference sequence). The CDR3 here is CASSIRPGQGYEQYF. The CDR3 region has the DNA TGTGCCAGTAGTATCCGTCCGGGACAGGGCTACGAGCAGTACTTC.

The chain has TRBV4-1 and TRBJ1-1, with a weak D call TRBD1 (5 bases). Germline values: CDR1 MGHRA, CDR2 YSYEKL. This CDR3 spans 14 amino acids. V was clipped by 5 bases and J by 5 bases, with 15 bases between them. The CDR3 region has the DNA TGCGCCAGCAGCAACGGACAATTCAGAACTGAAGCTTTCTTT. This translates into CASSNGQFRTEAFF.

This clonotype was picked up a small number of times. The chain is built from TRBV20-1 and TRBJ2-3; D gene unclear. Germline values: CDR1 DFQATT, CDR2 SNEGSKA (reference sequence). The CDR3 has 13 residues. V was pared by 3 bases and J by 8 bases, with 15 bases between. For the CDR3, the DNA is TGCAGTGCTAGTCAAGGGCCTGCGGCTACGCAGTATTTT. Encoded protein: CSASQGPAATQYF.

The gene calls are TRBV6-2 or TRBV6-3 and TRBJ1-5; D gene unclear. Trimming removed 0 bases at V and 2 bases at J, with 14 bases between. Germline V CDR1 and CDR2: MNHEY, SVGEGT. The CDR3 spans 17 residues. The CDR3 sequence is CASSYSMSALGNQPQHF. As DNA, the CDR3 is TGTGCCAGCAGTTACTCGATGTCGGCCTTGGGCAATCAGCCCCAGCATTTT.

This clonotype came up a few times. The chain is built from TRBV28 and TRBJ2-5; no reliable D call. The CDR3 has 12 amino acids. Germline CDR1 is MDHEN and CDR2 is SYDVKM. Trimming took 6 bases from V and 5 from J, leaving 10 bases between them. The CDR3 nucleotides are TGTGCCAGCAGATCGGCGCGGGAGACCCAGTACTTC. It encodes CASRSARETQYF.

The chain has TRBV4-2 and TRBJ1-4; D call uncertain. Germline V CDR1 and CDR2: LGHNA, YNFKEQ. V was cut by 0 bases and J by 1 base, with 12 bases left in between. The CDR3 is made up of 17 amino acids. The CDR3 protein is CASSQEAVRVTNEKLFF. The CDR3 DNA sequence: TGTGCCAGCAGCCAAGAGGCCGTTCGGGTAACTAATGAAAAACTGTTTTTT.

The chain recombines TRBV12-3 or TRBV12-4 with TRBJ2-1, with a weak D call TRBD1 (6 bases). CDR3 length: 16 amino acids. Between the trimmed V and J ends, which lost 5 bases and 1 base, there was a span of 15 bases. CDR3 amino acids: CASSGYRVLSYNEQFF. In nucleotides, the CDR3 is TGTGCCAGCAGTGGATACAGGGTTTTGTCCTACAATGAGCAGTTCTTC.

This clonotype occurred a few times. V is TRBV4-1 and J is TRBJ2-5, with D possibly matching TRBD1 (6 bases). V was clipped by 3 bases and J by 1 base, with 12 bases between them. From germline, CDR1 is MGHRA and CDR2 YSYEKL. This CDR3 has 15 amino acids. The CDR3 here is CASSQGRDIQETQYF. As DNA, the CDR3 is TGCGCCAGCAGCCAGGGACGGGACATCCAAGAGACCCAGTACTTC.

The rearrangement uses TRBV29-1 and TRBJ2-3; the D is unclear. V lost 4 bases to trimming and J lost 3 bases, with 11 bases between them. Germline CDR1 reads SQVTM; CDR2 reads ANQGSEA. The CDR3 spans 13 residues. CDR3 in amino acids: CSVVGRLTDTQYF. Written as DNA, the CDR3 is TGCAGCGTTGTGGGCAGATTAACAGATACGCAGTATTTT.

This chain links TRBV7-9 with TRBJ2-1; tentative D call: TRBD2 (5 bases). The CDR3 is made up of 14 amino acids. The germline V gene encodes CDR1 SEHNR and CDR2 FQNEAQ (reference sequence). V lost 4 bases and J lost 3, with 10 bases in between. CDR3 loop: CASSSGLLYNEQFF. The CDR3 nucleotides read TGTGCCAGCAGCTCTGGACTGCTCTACAATGAGCAGTTCTTC.

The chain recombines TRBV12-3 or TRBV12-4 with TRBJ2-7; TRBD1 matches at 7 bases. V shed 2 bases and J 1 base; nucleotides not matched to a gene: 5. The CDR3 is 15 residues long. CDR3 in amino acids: CASSLKTGVSYEQYF. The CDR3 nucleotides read TGTGCCAGCAGTTTAAAAACAGGGGTATCCTACGAGCAGTACTTC.

The CDR3: CASKFQGDTEAFF. In DNA, the CDR3 is TGTGCCAGCAAGTTTCAGGGTGACACTGAAGCTTTCTTT. The rearrangement links TRBV5-5 to TRBJ1-1, with D perhaps TRBD1 (5 bases). The CDR3 has 13 residues. Germline CDR1 reads SGHKS; CDR2 reads YYEKEE (reference sequence). Trimming removed 6 bases from V and 3 bases from J, with 12 bases in between. Full variable domain (rest looked up from reference TRBV5-5 and TRBJ1-1): DAGVTQSPTHLIKTRGQQVTLRCSPISGHKSVSWYQQVLGQGPQFIFQYYEKEERGRGNFPDRFSARQFPNYSSELNVNALLLGDSALYLCASKFQGDTEAFFGQGTRLTVV.

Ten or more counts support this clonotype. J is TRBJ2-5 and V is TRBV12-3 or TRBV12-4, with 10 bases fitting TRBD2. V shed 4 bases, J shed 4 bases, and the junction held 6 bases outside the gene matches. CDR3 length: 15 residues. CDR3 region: CASSSASGGRETQYF. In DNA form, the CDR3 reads TGTGCCAGCAGTTCGGCTAGCGGGGGTCGAGAGACCCAGTACTTC.

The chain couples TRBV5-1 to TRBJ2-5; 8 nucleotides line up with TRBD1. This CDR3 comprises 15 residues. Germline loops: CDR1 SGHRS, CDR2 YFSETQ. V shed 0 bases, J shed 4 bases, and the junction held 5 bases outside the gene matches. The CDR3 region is CASSLGRGRSETQYF. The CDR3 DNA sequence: TGCGCCAGCAGCTTGGGCAGGGGGCGCTCAGAGACCCAGTACTTC.

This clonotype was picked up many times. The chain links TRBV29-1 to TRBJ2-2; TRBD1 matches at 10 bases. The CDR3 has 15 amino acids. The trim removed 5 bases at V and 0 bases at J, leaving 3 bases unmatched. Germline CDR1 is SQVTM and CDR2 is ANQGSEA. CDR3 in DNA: TGCAGCGTTATCGGGACAGGGGCGAACACCGGGGAGCTGTTTTTT. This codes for CSVIGTGANTGELFF.

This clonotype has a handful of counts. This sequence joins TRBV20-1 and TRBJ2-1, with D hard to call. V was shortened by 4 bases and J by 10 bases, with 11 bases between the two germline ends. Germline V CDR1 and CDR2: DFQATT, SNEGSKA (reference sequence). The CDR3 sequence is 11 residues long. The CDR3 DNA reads TGCAGTGCTAAGGCGGCACAAGAGCAGTTCTTC. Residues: CSAKAAQEQFF.

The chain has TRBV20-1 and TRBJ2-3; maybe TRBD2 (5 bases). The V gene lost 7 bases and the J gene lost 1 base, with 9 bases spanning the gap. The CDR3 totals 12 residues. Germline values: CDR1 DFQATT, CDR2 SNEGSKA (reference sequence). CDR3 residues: CSVVGGTDTQYF. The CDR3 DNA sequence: TGCAGTGTTGTCGGGGGCACAGATACGCAGTATTTT.

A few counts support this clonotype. As DNA, the CDR3 is TGTGCCAGCAGTTTACCTCCTAATGACAAGTACTTC. It translates to CASSLPPNDKYF. The chain is built from TRBV12-3 or TRBV12-4 and TRBJ2-5; D unresolved. The CDR3 totals 12 residues. Trimming left V 2 bases short and J 12 bases short, with 13 bases between.

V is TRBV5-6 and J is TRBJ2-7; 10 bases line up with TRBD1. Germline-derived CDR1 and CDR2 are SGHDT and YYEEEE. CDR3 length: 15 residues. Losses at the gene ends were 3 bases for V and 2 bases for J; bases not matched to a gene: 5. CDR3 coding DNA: TGTGCCAGCAGCTACGGACAGGGGGGGACCTACGAGCAGTACTTC. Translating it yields CASSYGQGGTYEQYF.

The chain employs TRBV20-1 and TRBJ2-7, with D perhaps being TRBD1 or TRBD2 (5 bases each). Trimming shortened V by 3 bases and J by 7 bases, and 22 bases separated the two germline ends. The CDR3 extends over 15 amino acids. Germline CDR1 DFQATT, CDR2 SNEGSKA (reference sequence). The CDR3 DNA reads TGCAGTGCTAGGGTAGGAAAGGGACGGGTCTTTGAGCAGTACTTC. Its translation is CSARVGKGRVFEQYF.

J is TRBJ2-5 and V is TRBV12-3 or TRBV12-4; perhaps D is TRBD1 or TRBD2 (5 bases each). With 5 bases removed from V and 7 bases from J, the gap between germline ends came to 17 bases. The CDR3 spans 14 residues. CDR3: CASSTRDGKRTQYF. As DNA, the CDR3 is TGTGCCAGCAGTACCCGGGACGGAAAACGGACCCAGTACTTC.

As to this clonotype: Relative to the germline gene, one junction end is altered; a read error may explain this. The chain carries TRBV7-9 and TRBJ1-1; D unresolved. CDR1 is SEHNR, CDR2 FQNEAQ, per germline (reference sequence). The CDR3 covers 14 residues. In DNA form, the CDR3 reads TGTGCCAGCAGCTTAGCGCCGGGCTACACTGAAGCTTTTTTT. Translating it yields CASSLAPGYTEAFF.

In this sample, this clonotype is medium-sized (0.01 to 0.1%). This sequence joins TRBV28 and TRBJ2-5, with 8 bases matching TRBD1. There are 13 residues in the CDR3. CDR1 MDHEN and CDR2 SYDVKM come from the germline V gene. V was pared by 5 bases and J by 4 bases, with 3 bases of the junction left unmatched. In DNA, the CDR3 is TGTGCCAGCAGTGACACAGGGGGAGAGACCCAGTACTTC. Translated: CASSDTGGETQYF.

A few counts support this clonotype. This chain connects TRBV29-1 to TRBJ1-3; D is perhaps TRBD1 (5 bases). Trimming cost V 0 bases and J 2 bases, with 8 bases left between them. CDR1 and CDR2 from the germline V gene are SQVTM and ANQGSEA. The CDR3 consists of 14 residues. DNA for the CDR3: TGCAGCGTTGAAGATGGAGGGGCTGGAAACACCATATATTTT. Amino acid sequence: CSVEDGGAGNTIYF.

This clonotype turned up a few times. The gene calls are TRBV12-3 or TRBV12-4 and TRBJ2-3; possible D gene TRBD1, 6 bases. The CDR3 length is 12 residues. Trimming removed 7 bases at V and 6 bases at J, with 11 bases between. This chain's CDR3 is CASNNRVDTQYF. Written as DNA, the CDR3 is TGTGCCAGCAATAACAGGGTGGATACGCAGTATTTT.

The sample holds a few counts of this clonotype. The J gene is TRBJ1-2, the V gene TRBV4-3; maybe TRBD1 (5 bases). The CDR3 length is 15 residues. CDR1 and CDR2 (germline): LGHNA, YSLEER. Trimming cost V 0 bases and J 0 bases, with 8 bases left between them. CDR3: CASSQDSGSNYGYTF. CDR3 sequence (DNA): TGCGCCAGCAGCCAAGATTCAGGGTCTAACTATGGCTACACCTTC.

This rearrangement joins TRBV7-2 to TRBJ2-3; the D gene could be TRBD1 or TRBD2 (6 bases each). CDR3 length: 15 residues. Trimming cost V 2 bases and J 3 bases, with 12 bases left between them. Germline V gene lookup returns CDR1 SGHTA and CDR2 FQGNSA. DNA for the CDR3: TGTGCCAGCAGCTTAACGGGGGCGCGGACAGATACGCAGTATTTT. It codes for CASSLTGARTDTQYF. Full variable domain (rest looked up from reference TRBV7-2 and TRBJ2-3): GAGVSQSPSNKVTEKGKDVELRCDPISGHTALYWYRQSLGQGLEFLIYFQGNSAPDKSGLPSDRFSAERTGGSVSTLTIQRTQQEDSAVYLCASSLTGARTDTQYFGPGTRLTVL.